These 30 T cell receptor beta chains were sequenced from one sample in a study of blood T cell repertoires in COVID-19. Clones were sequenced by immunoSEQ multiplex PCR, and TCRdb holds only the in-frame ones, with some missing. The data show tens of thousands of clones, about 85% seen once. The sequenced material came from peripheral blood. All receptors come from a human donor in a cohort sampled during active COVID-19.

This chain joins TRBV4-3 and TRBJ1-2, with TRBD1 as a possible D gene (6 bases). The CDR3 totals 14 residues. Germline V gene lookup returns CDR1 LGHNA and CDR2 YSLEER. V was clipped by 0 bases and J by 4 bases, with 9 bases between them. CDR3 sequence (DNA): TGCGCCAGCAGCCAAGAAGCGACAGGCTATGGCTACACCTTC. Amino acids: CASSQEATGYGYTF.

CDR3 in DNA: TGTGCCAGCAGTGAAAGGCGATACGGGACAGGGTTCGAGCAGTTCTTC. Encoded protein: CASSERRYGTGFEQFF. The chain combines TRBV6-1 with TRBJ2-1; 9 nucleotides match TRBD1. V shed 2 bases, J shed 10 bases, and the junction held 12 bases outside the gene matches. Germline CDR1 MNHNS, CDR2 SASEGT. This CDR3 has 16 residues.

This clone was picked up one time. The V and J genes are TRBV5-6 and TRBJ1-2; a possible D gene is TRBD1 (5 bases). From germline, CDR1 is SGHDT and CDR2 YYEEEE. Trimming cost V 4 bases and J 5 bases, with 18 bases left between them. The CDR3 extends over 15 amino acids. DNA of the CDR3: TGTGCCAGCAGCCTGCCGGGTCTTCAGGGATATGGCTACACCTTC. Translating it yields CASSLPGLQGYGYTF.

The CDR3 DNA follows: TGTGCCAGCAGACAAACAGGGGAAGACGGCTACACCTTC. Translated, it gives CASRQTGEDGYTF. The chain combines TRBV28 with TRBJ1-2; 7 bases match TRBD1. Germline lookup yields CDR1 MDHEN and CDR2 SYDVKM. The CDR3 has 13 residues. Trimming took 6 bases from V and 8 from J; bases not matched to a gene: 9.

The chain employs TRBV5-1 and TRBJ1-3; TRBD1 matches at 7 bases. This CDR3 is built from 14 residues. Germline CDR1 SGHRS, CDR2 YFSETQ. With V trimmed by 2 bases and J by 4 bases, 3 bases remained unmatched. The CDR3, as DNA: TGCGCCAGCAGCTTTGGACAGGAGGGAAACACCATATATTTT. Amino acids: CASSFGQEGNTIYF.

V usage is TRBV6-5 and J usage is TRBJ1-2; the D is unclear. V was pared by 5 bases and J by 3 bases, with 10 bases between. Germline CDR1 reads MNHEY; CDR2 reads SVGAGI. The CDR3 covers 13 residues. Here the CDR3 reads CASSLREDYGYTF. In nucleotides, the CDR3 is TGTGCCAGCAGTCTGAGGGAAGACTATGGCTACACCTTC.

The gene calls are TRBV7-2 and TRBJ2-3, with 10 nucleotides matching TRBD2. The germline V gene has CDR1 SGHTA and CDR2 FQGNSA. There are 15 residues in the CDR3. Unmatched junction bases numbered 7, after V lost 5 bases and J lost 5 bases. Written as DNA, the CDR3 is TGTGCCAGCAGCCCACAGGGACTAGCGATAGATACGCAGTATTTT. This codes for CASSPQGLAIDTQYF. The variable domain in full, with the rest retrieved from reference TRBV7-2 and TRBJ2-3, is GAGVSQSPSNKVTEKGKDVELRCDPISGHTALYWYRQSLGQGLEFLIYFQGNSAPDKSGLPSDRFSAERTGGSVSTLTIQRTQQEDSAVYLCASSPQGLAIDTQYFGPGTRLTVL.

V usage is TRBV9 and J usage is TRBJ1-6, with a tentative D call TRBD1 (6 bases). The CDR3 has 15 residues. In germline, CDR1 is SGDLS, CDR2 YYNGEE. V gave up 0 bases and J gave up 5 bases, with 9 bases separating them. In DNA, the CDR3 is TGTGCCAGCAGCGTAGTTGCAGGGGATAATTCACCCCTCCACTTT. This codes for CASSVVAGDNSPLHF.

The chain links TRBV4-1 to TRBJ2-3; D might be TRBD2 (5 bases). Germline CDR1 and CDR2: MGHRA and YSYEKL. The CDR3 length is 14 residues. V was shortened by 0 bases and J by 6 bases, with 10 bases between the two germline ends. CDR3 coding DNA: TGCGCCAGCAGCCAAGAAAGAAGGGAGGATACGCAGTATTTT. Translated: CASSQERREDTQYF.

This clone occurred a few times. CDR3 coding DNA: TGTGCCAGCAGCTCCCCTAGCGGGGGGACCTACGAGCAGTACTTC. It specifies CASSSPSGGTYEQYF. The chain recombines TRBV5-4 with TRBJ2-7; 11 bases fit TRBD2. CDR1 SGHNT and CDR2 YYREEE come from the germline V gene (reference sequence). The CDR3 sequence is 15 residues long. V shed 3 bases and J 2 bases; nucleotides not matched to a gene: 4.

The chain carries TRBV29-1 and TRBJ2-5; the D is unclear. With 6 bases removed from V and 5 bases from J, the gap between germline ends came to 7 bases. The CDR3 is 10 amino acids. Looked up from germline, CDR1 is SQVTM and CDR2 is ANQGSEA. The CDR3 spells CSVRGETQYF. DNA for the CDR3: TGCAGCGTCCGAGGTGAGACCCAGTACTTC.

Only one count was recorded for this clone. This chain connects TRBV6-2 or TRBV6-3 to TRBJ1-3; D might be TRBD1 (6 bases). V gave up 0 bases and J gave up 4 bases, with 28 bases separating them. Per germline, CDR1 MNHEY and CDR2 SVGEGT. The CDR3 contains 21 residues. The CDR3 spells CASSYSKEGGAVNKGGNTIYF. The CDR3 bases are TGTGCCAGCAGTTACTCGAAGGAGGGGGGGGCCGTAAATAAGGGAGGAAACACCATATATTTT.

J is TRBJ2-5 and V is TRBV4-2; 10 bases agree with TRBD2. After removal of 0 bases from V and 5 bases from J, the junction contained 9 bases not matched to a gene. CDR1 and CDR2 (germline): LGHNA, YNFKEQ. The CDR3 has 17 amino acids. Here the CDR3 DNA reads TGTGCCAGCAGCCAAGATTGGGAGCGGGGGGGGCGCGAGACCCAGTACTTC. It specifies CASSQDWERGGRETQYF.

The V and J genes are TRBV6-6 and TRBJ2-5; D is perhaps TRBD1 (6 bases). The CDR3 consists of 16 residues. V lost 1 base to trimming and J lost 5 bases, with 17 bases between them. The germline gives CDR1 MNHNY, CDR2 SVGAGI (reference sequence). CDR3 residues: CASSYLAFGTRETQYF. As DNA, the CDR3 is TGTGCCAGCAGTTACTTGGCCTTCGGGACACGGGAGACCCAGTACTTC.

This sequence joins TRBV5-5 and TRBJ1-5; perhaps TRBD1 as D (5 bases). This CDR3 region has 16 residues. Trimming pared 0 bases from V and 2 bases from J, leaving 12 bases between. CDR1 SGHKS and CDR2 YYEKEE come from the germline V gene (reference sequence). CDR3 in amino acids: CASSLAGGWGNQPQHF. The CDR3 DNA sequence: TGTGCCAGCAGCTTGGCGGGGGGATGGGGCAATCAGCCCCAGCATTTT.

V and J are TRBV11-1 and TRBJ2-2; D is perhaps TRBD2 (7 bases). Germline V gives CDR1 SGHAT, CDR2 FQDESV (reference sequence). This CDR3 spans 15 amino acids. V shed 6 bases and J shed 5 bases, with 16 bases lying between them. CDR3 nucleotide sequence: TGTGCCAGCAGTACCCGGGGGGCGGGGACCGGGGAGCTGTTTTTT. Amino acids: CASSTRGAGTGELFF.

The chain combines TRBV28 with TRBJ2-2; possibly TRBD1 for D (5 bases). This CDR3 region has 13 residues. The ends were cut back, 5 bases at V and 2 bases at J, with 6 bases in the middle. Per the germline V gene, CDR1 is MDHEN and CDR2 is SYDVKM. DNA for the CDR3: TGTGCCAGCAGTAGGGGCAACACCGGGGAGCTGTTTTTT. This encodes CASSRGNTGELFF. The full variable domain, rest sourced from reference TRBV28 and TRBJ2-2, is DVKVTQSSRYLVKRTGEKVFLECVQDMDHENMFWYRQDPGLGLRLIYFSYDVKMKEKGDIPEGYSVSREKKERFSLILESASTNQTSMYLCASSRGNTGELFFGEGSRLTVL.

The chain combines TRBV28 with TRBJ2-1; TRBD2 agrees at 10 bases. Germline V gene lookup returns CDR1 MDHEN and CDR2 SYDVKM. V gave up 8 bases and J gave up 4 bases; unmatched junction bases: 5. The CDR3 length is 14 residues. For the CDR3, the DNA is TGTGCCAGCGAACTAGCGGGGTTTTACAATGAGCAGTTCTTC. It translates to CASELAGFYNEQFF. Combining the CDR3 with reference TRBV28 and TRBJ2-1 gives the whole variable domain DVKVTQSSRYLVKRTGEKVFLECVQDMDHENMFWYRQDPGLGLRLIYFSYDVKMKEKGDIPEGYSVSREKKERFSLILESASTNQTSMYLCASELAGFYNEQFFGPGTRLTVL.

This sequence joins TRBV6-1 and TRBJ1-4; the D is unclear. This CDR3 has 17 residues. Trimming took 0 bases from V and 10 from J, leaving 21 bases between them. Per the germline V gene, CDR1 is MNHNS and CDR2 is SASEGT. CDR3 in amino acids: CASSEAPAGPSSGKLFF. The DNA for the CDR3 is TGTGCCAGCAGTGAAGCACCAGCAGGACCTAGCAGCGGAAAACTGTTTTTT.

J is TRBJ2-7 and V is TRBV7-9; D unresolved. Deletions cut 2 bases from V and 2 bases from J, with 7 bases between. This CDR3 spans 13 amino acids. The V gene's germline CDR1 is SEHNR and CDR2 FQNEAQ (reference sequence). CDR3 amino acids: CASSLTVTYEQYF. As DNA, the CDR3 is TGTGCCAGCAGCTTAACAGTTACCTACGAGCAGTACTTC.

This rearrangement joins TRBV4-2 to TRBJ1-6; maybe TRBD1 (5 bases). Between the trimmed V and J ends, which lost 0 bases and 11 bases, there was a span of 17 bases. The CDR3 consists of 16 residues. Looked up from germline, CDR1 is LGHNA and CDR2 is YNFKEQ. The CDR3 bases are TGTGCCAGCAGCCAAGATCCCGCAGGTGGGGCGGCACCCCTCCACTTT. It encodes CASSQDPAGGAAPLHF.

This clone appeared a few times. This chain uses TRBV5-6 with TRBJ1-1; D perhaps matches TRBD1 (6 bases). The CDR3 consists of 16 residues. Trimming took off 4 bases at V and 0 bases at J, with 16 bases between the two ends. Germline V gives CDR1 SGHDT, CDR2 YYEEEE. The CDR3 is CASSLVGAPMNTEAFF. The CDR3 nucleotides read TGTGCCAGCAGCCTCGTGGGGGCCCCTATGAACACTGAAGCTTTCTTT.

The chain uses TRBV10-3 and TRBJ2-3; TRBD1 matches 8 bases. Germline trimming cut 4 bases from V and 1 base from J; bases unmatched to any gene: 4. The CDR3 length is 15 residues. CDR1 is ENHRY, CDR2 SYGVKD, per germline. This CDR3 is CAISGQGAGTDTQYF. CDR3 nucleotides: TGTGCCATCAGTGGGCAGGGGGCTGGCACAGATACGCAGTATTTT.

This clone turned up a few times. V gene TRBV6-7 combines with J gene TRBJ2-7; TRBD2 aligns across 7 bases. Being an ORF, TRBV6-7 has a function that is uncertain. The CDR3 is 15 amino acids. J was trimmed by 4 bases and V by 0 bases; bases with no gene match: 6. Here the CDR3 reads CASSYSIPAGYEQYF. The CDR3 DNA reads as TGTGCCAGCAGTTACTCGATTCCAGCGGGGTACGAGCAGTACTTC.

The chain employs TRBV28 and TRBJ1-2; 10 bases align to TRBD1. Germline lookup yields CDR1 MDHEN and CDR2 SYDVKM. CDR3 length equals 16 residues. Unmatched junction bases numbered 16, after V lost 7 bases and J lost 8 bases. CDR3 in amino acids: CASIQRGTGELEGYTF. For the CDR3, the DNA is TGTGCCAGCATCCAAAGAGGGACAGGGGAGTTGGAGGGCTACACCTTC.

V usage is TRBV19 and J usage is TRBJ2-3; TRBD1 matches at 9 bases. This CDR3 region has 14 residues. V was clipped by 7 bases and J by 4 bases; unmatched bases: 6. Germline CDR1 LNHDA, CDR2 SQIVND (reference sequence). The CDR3 DNA sequence: TGTGCCAGTAAGCCCACAGGGGGCGCAGATACGCAGTATTTT. Its protein product is CASKPTGGADTQYF. Complete variable domain (other parts from reference TRBV19 and TRBJ2-3): DGGITQSPKYLFRKEGQNVTLSCEQNLNHDAMYWYRQDPGQGLRLIYYSQIVNDFQKGDIAEGYSVSREKKESFPLTVTSAQKNPTAFYLCASKPTGGADTQYFGPGTRLTVL.

The CDR3 sequence is CASSQGRTGQGNTIYF. Written as DNA, the CDR3 is TGCGCCAGCAGCCAGGGCAGGACCGGCCAGGGAAACACCATATATTTT. The rearrangement links TRBV5-1 to TRBJ1-3; possible D gene TRBD1, 5 bases. V was clipped by 4 bases and J by 4 bases, with 18 bases between them. The germline V gene has CDR1 SGHRS and CDR2 YFSETQ. CDR3 length: 16 amino acids.

This rearrangement joins TRBV6-5 to TRBJ2-5; possible D gene TRBD2, 7 bases. The CDR3 has 15 amino acids. Germline V gene sequence: CDR1 MNHEY, CDR2 SVGAGI. Between the trimmed V and J ends, which lost 8 bases and 7 bases, there was a span of 23 bases. Here the CDR3 reads CASRPTGGPPGTQYF. The CDR3, as DNA: TGTGCCAGCCGTCCGACGGGGGGCCCGCCGGGGACCCAGTACTTC.

This sequence joins TRBV28 and TRBJ1-5; D perhaps matches TRBD1 (5 bases). Trimming removed 2 bases at V and 4 bases at J, with 15 bases between. CDR1 MDHEN and CDR2 SYDVKM come from the germline V gene. This CDR3 spans 16 amino acids. The CDR3 spells CASSLASGTRNQPQHF. CDR3 nucleotides: TGTGCCAGCAGTTTAGCCTCAGGGACTCGGAATCAGCCCCAGCATTTT.

DNA for the CDR3: TGCGCCAGCAGCTTGGGGACTAGCGAGGGAGAGACCCAGTACTTC. As protein: CASSLGTSEGETQYF. This chain uses TRBV5-1 with TRBJ2-5; 9 nucleotides agree with TRBD2. V trimming: 0 bases; J trimming: 4 bases; junction bases outside the gene matches: 4. The CDR3 totals 15 residues. CDR1 and CDR2 from the germline V gene are SGHRS and YFSETQ.